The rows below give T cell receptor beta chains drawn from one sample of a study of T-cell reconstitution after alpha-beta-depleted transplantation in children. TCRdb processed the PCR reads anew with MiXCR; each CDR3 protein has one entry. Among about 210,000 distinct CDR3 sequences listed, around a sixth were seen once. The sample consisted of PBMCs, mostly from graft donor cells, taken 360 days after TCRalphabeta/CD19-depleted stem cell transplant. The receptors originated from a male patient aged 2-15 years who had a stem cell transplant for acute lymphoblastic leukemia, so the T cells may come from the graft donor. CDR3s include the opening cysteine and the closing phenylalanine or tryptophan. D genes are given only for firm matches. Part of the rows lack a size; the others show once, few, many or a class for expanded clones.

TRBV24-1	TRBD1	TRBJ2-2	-	CATSQNRGTGELFF	TGTGCCACCAGTCAAAACAGGGGGACCGGGGAGCTGTTTTTT
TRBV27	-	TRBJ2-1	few	CASTPRGYNEQFF	TGTGCCAGCACCCCGAGGGGCTACAATGAGCAGTTCTTC
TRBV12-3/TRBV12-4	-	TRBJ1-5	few	CASSLALSGSGQPQHF	TGTGCCAGCAGTTTAGCGCTATCAGGGTCTGGTCAGCCCCAGCATTTT
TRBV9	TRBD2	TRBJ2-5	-	CASSVSRGEETQYF	TGTGCCAGCAGCGTAAGCCGGGGGGAGGAGACCCAGTACTTC
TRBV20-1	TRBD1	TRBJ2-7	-	CSAHRDRGRPVPYEQYF	TGCAGTGCTCACCGGGACAGGGGGCGTCCAGTACCCTACGAGCAGTACTTC
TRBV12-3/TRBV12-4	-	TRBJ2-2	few	CASSFHRPVPGELFF	TGTGCCAGCAGTTTTCATCGACCCGTTCCCGGGGAGCTGTTTTTT
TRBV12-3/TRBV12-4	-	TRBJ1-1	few	CASSLTPDSGMKAFF	TGTGCCAGCAGTTTAACCCCCGACAGCGGGATGAAGGCTTTCTTT
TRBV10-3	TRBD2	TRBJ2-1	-	CAISVLAGGLYNEQFF	TGTGCCATCAGCGTCCTGGCGGGGGGTCTGTACAATGAGCAGTTCTTC
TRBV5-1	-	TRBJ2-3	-	CASSLETSRTDTQYF	TGCGCCAGCAGCTTGGAAACTAGCAGGACAGATACGCAGTATTTT
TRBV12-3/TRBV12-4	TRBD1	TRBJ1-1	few	CASSPDRVTEAFF	TGTGCCAGCAGCCCTGACAGGGTAACTGAAGCTTTCTTT
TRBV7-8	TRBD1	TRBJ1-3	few	CASSFSGTGGANGNTIYF	TGTGCCAGCAGCTTCTCCGGGACAGGGGGCGCAAATGGAAACACCATATATTTT
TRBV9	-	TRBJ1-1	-	CASGGGDTEAFF	TGTGCCAGCGGAGGGGGGGACACTGAAGCTTTCTTT
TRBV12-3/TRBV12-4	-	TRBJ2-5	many	CASSLVFQETQYF	TGTGCCAGCAGTCTGGTTTTTCAAGAGACCCAGTACTTC
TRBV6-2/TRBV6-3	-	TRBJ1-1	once	CASSYRQRNTEAFF	TGTGCCAGCAGTTATAGACAGCGGAACACTGAAGCTTTCTTT
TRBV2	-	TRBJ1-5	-	CASSGEGSNQPQHF	TGTGCCAGCAGTGGGGAGGGCAGCAATCAGCCCCAGCATTTT
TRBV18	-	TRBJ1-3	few	CASSLGTGEGNTIYF	TGTGCCAGCTCACTCGGGACGGGAGAGGGAAACACCATATATTTT
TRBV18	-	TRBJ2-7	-	CASSPRQGVHEQYF	TGTGCCAGCTCACCAAGGCAGGGAGTACACGAGCAGTACTTC
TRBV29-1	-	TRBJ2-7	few	CSVEHRRLDSPSYEQYF	TGCAGCGTTGAACACCGCCGCTTGGACAGTCCGTCCTACGAGCAGTACTTC
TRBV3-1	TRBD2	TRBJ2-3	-	CASSQNHGLAGDTQYF	TGTGCCAGCAGCCAAAACCATGGACTAGCGGGGGATACGCAGTATTTT
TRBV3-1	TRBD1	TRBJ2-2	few	CASSHTGTGYTGELFF	TGTGCCAGCAGCCATACCGGGACAGGGTACACCGGGGAGCTGTTTTTT
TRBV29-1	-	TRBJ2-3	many	CSVKEITDTQYF	TGCAGCGTTAAGGAAATCACAGATACGCAGTATTTT
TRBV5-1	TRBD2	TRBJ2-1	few	CASSFARGVYNEQFF	TGCGCCAGCAGCTTCGCGCGGGGGGTTTACAATGAGCAGTTCTTC
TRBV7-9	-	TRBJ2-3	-	CASSSRTRAGYTDTQYF	TGTGCCAGCAGCTCAAGAACCCGGGCAGGGTACACAGATACGCAGTATTTT
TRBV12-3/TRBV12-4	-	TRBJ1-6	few	CASSQTGEGDSPLHF	TGTGCCAGCAGCCAGACAGGTGAGGGGGATTCACCCCTCCACTTT
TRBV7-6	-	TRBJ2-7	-	CASSSQTGFPSYEQYF	TGTGCCAGCAGCTCACAGACAGGATTCCCCTCCTACGAGCAGTACTTC
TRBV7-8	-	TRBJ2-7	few	CASSLRVPLREQYF	TGTGCCAGCAGCTTAAGGGTTCCACTCCGCGAGCAGTACTTC
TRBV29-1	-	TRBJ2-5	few	CSVDGAEQETQYF	TGCAGCGTTGATGGGGCGGAACAAGAGACCCAGTACTTC
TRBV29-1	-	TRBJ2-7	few	CSARRREQYF	TGCAGCGCTCGTCGACGGGAGCAGTACTTC
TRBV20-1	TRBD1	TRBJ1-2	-	CSAPGQGRKGYTF	TGCAGTGCCCCTGGACAGGGTCGGAAGGGCTACACCTTC
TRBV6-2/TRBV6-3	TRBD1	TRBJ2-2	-	CASRGTGIRANTGELFF	TGTGCCAGCAGAGGGACAGGCATAAGGGCGAACACCGGGGAGCTGTTTTTT
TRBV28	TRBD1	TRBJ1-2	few	CASTTRWDSTNYGYTF	TGTGCCAGCACCACCCGATGGGACAGCACTAACTATGGCTACACCTTC